The 8 T cell receptor beta chains below all came from one sample that was sequenced in a study of technical replicates of blood from several donors. Generated by immunoSEQ multiplex PCR, the TCRdb table keeps only in-frame clones and is missing some. The sample yields around 92,000 clones, 95% seen once. Sample: T cells isolated from PBMCs. These receptors originate from a human donor in good health.

The chain employs TRBV2 and TRBJ1-2, with a tentative D call TRBD1 (6 bases). The CDR3 has 15 residues. Looked up from germline, CDR1 is SNHLY and CDR2 is FYNNEI. Between the trimmed V and J ends, which lost 7 bases and 2 bases, there was a span of 17 bases. CDR3 coding DNA: TGTGCCAGCAAAGTTTCAGGGGCCTCCAACTATGGCTACACCTTC. Translating gives CASKVSGASNYGYTF.

J is TRBJ2-6 and V is TRBV5-6; TRBD1 aligns across 12 bases. The V gene's germline CDR1 is SGHDT and CDR2 YYEEEE. The trim removed 4 bases at V and 1 base at J, leaving 3 bases unmatched. CDR3 size: 17 residues. CDR3 loop: CASSRGQGASGANVLTF. CDR3 coding DNA: TGTGCCAGCAGCCGGGGACAGGGGGCGTCTGGGGCCAACGTCCTGACTTTC.

A note on this clone: An end of the junction differs from the germline gene, which may be a read error. This chain joins TRBV4-2 and TRBJ2-7; 14 bases map to TRBD2. Germline assignment: CDR1 LGHNA and CDR2 YNFKEQ. The CDR3 length is 13 residues. CDR3 sequence: CASSPGTSGSRDF. The CDR3 nucleotides read TGTGCCAGCAGCCCAGGGACTAGCGGGAGTAGGGACTTC.

The rearrangement links TRBV29-1 to TRBJ2-5; TRBD2 matches at 9 bases. The CDR3 runs 13 residues. CDR1 and CDR2 from the germline V gene are SQVTM and ANQGSEA. The ends lost 1 base at V and 7 bases at J; junction bases unmatched: 4. The CDR3 is CSVEVTAGGTQYF. The CDR3 DNA reads as TGCAGCGTTGAAGTGACAGCGGGAGGGACCCAGTACTTC.

The chain carries TRBV11-2 and TRBJ2-3, with 7 bases aligning to TRBD2. Germline CDR1 and CDR2: SGHAT and FQNNGV. The CDR3 consists of 13 residues. J lost 4 bases, V lost 5 bases, and 3 bases had no gene match. The CDR3 here is CASSLTSPDTQYF. CDR3 nucleotide sequence: TGTGCCAGCAGCCTGACTAGCCCAGATACGCAGTATTTT.

The chain recombines TRBV2 with TRBJ1-2, with D perhaps TRBD1 (6 bases). Trimming left V 5 bases short and J 1 base short, with 11 bases between. CDR3 length: 14 residues. Germline loops: CDR1 SNHLY, CDR2 FYNNEI. Here the CDR3 reads CASSLQGFNYGYTF. DNA for the CDR3: TGTGCCAGCAGTCTACAGGGATTTAACTATGGCTACACCTTC.

The J gene is TRBJ2-2, the V gene TRBV27; 11 bases are shared with TRBD2. The trim removed 7 bases at V and 6 bases at J, leaving 25 bases unmatched. Per the germline V gene, CDR1 is MNHEY and CDR2 is SMNVEV (reference sequence). The CDR3 has 21 residues. CDR3 DNA sequence: TGTGCCAGCAAACCCCTCACCTCCCCGACTAGCGGGAATTTTGGAGCCGGGGAGCTGTTTTTT. As protein: CASKPLTSPTSGNFGAGELFF.

This clone was seen just once. The V call is TRBV5-4, the J call TRBJ1-4, with 10 bases fitting TRBD1. Trimming removed 5 bases from V and 5 bases from J; junction bases left unmatched: 9. Per germline, CDR1 SGHNT and CDR2 YYREEE (reference sequence). There are 16 residues in the CDR3. The CDR3 DNA follows: TGTGCCAGCAGTCCGACAGGGGGCAGCCAAAATGAAAAACTGTTTTTT. Amino acid sequence: CASSPTGGSQNEKLFF.